This is a list of T cell receptor beta chains from one sample in a study of blood T cell repertoires in COVID-19. Using immunoSEQ multiplex PCR, the repertoire was profiled, and TCRdb retains in-frame clones only, with some absent. The data show 200,000 to 250,000 clones, under 90% seen once. Sequencing was carried out using peripheral blood. These receptors all stem from a woman older than 75 with COVID-19, enrolled during active disease. The CDR3 runs from the conserved cysteine through the conserved F or W. Each record gives: J gene, D gene, V gene, clone size, CDR3 protein, CDR3 DNA. D genes are given only for firm matches. Clone size is shown for a subset of rows, as once, few, many or a class of expanded clone.

TRBJ1-2 | TRBD1 | TRBV5-1 | NA | CASSLTQTGSGYTF | TGCGCCAGCAGCTTGACCCAGACAGGGTCAGGCTACACCTTC
TRBJ2-1 | TRBD2 | TRBV5-1 | NA | CASKLAGMDEQFF | TGCGCCAGCAAACTAGCGGGAATGGATGAGCAGTTCTTC
TRBJ1-2 | NA | TRBV28 | NA | CASSLSGETGYTF | TGTGCCAGCAGTTTATCGGGGGAAACTGGCTACACCTTC
TRBJ2-6 | NA | TRBV9 | NA | CASSVGPGMDNVLTF | TGTGCCAGCAGCGTAGGTCCAGGGATGGACAACGTCCTGACTTTC
TRBJ2-7 | NA | TRBV6-6 | NA | CASSSEDSQFLRGQYF | TGTGCCAGCAGTTCAGAGGACAGCCAATTCCTACGAGGGCAGTACTTC
TRBJ1-1 | NA | TRBV14 | NA | CASSRVRGSAFF | TGTGCCAGCAGCCGAGTTCGGGGTTCCGCTTTCTTT
TRBJ2-5 | TRBD1 | TRBV3-1/TRBV3-2 | NA | CASSQSGGETQYF | TGTGCCAGCAGCCAATCAGGGGGAGAGACCCAGTACTTC
TRBJ1-1 | NA | TRBV10-3 | NA | CAIRRSTEGNTEAFF | TGTGCCATCAGGAGAAGCACGGAGGGGAACACTGAAGCTTTCTTT
TRBJ1-6 | TRBD1 | TRBV15 | few | CATSRNRGLNSPLHF | TGTGCCACCAGCAGAAACAGGGGACTTAATTCACCCCTCCACTTT
TRBJ2-5 | NA | TRBV2 | few | CASSNPTRAAQETQYF | TGTGCCAGCAGTAACCCCACGCGGGCAGCGCAAGAGACCCAGTACTTC
TRBJ1-3 | NA | TRBV6-1 | NA | CASSDPSLGNTIYF | TGTGCCAGCAGTGATCCGTCACTTGGAAACACCATATATTTT
TRBJ1-2 | NA | TRBV5-4 | NA | CASSLFGREEGYTF | TGTGCCAGCAGCTTGTTTGGCAGGGAGGAAGGCTACACCTTC
TRBJ1-5 | TRBD1 | TRBV6-5 | NA | CASRQGDNQPQHF | TGTGCCAGCAGACAGGGGGACAATCAGCCCCAGCATTTT
TRBJ2-7 | NA | TRBV3-1/TRBV3-2 | few | CASSQRQYEQYF | TGTGCCAGCAGCCAGAGACAGTACGAGCAGTACTTC
TRBJ2-7 | NA | TRBV3-1/TRBV3-2 | NA | CASSRAQGVGEQYF | TGTGCCAGCAGCCGAGCACAGGGAGTGGGAGAGCAGTACTTC
TRBJ2-1 | NA | TRBV7-9 | NA | CASSLLNEQFF | TGTGCCAGCAGCTTACTTAATGAGCAGTTCTTC
TRBJ2-5 | NA | TRBV7-6 | NA | CASSRKETQYF | TGTGCCAGCAGCCGTAAAGAGACCCAGTACTTC
TRBJ2-3 | NA | TRBV29-1 | NA | CSATRAQGPTDTQYF | TGCAGCGCTACCCGGGCACAGGGCCCCACAGATACGCAGTATTTT
TRBJ2-5 | TRBD1 | TRBV4-1 | NA | CASSQGQGRETQYF | TGCGCCAGCAGCCAAGGACAGGGGAGGGAGACCCAGTACTTC
TRBJ1-2 | NA | TRBV6-1 | once | CASSDRRMGSYGYTF | TGTGCCAGCAGTGACAGGAGGATGGGGAGCTATGGCTACACCTTC
TRBJ1-2 | TRBD1 | TRBV19 | NA | CASRLGQGAVRYGYTF | TGTGCCAGTAGACTGGGACAGGGGGCCGTTCGGTATGGCTACACCTTC
TRBJ2-5 | NA | TRBV3-1/TRBV3-2 | few | CASRTTSRGETQYF | TGTGCCAGCAGGACGACTTCGCGGGGAGAGACCCAGTACTTC
TRBJ2-4 | NA | TRBV24-1 | NA | CATSDLRGRAPKNIQYF | TGTGCCACCAGTGATTTAAGGGGCAGAGCACCCAAAAACATTCAGTACTTC